The sequence of this TCR beta chain was determined in a study of T cell responses to AZD1222 COVID-19 vaccine (dated by TCRdb to the early 2020s). With respect to the entire study: TCR sequencing covered roughly 230 trial participants: 200 to 220 given two doses of AZD1222 and 26 given two doses of MenACWY control vaccine. Trial participants were enrolled by age into 18-55, 56-69 and 70-plus year subgroups, with 148, 28 and 57 TCR-sequenced participants respectively. Here is what the overall study found, with its caveats: Participants were mostly white British, with more females than males. The authors suggested clonal diversity may have been underestimated. Conclusions about previously exposed vaccinees are limited, since just 5 to 7 AZD1222 recipients were seropositive for SARS-CoV-2 at baseline. Reportedly, close to half of the unique spike-specific TCRs recognized epitopes lying outside the regions that are mutated in the B.1.351 and B.1.1.7 variants. Because no day 14 peak-response samples were available, repertoires were characterized only after the peak T cell response. Spike-specific TCR breadth and depth rose significantly after two AZD1222 doses compared with day 0 and with MenACWY recipients. CD4 TCRs associated with the vaccine covered the entire spike protein, and the dominant responses were in regions 160-218 and 743-854. In the small 56-69-year group, the increase in depth fell short of significance, most likely because of low power.

The CDR3 regions of human TCRbeta chains were subjected to immunosequencing. As for how the authors treated the data: TCRs in the repertoires were compared against a reference library of SARS-CoV-2-specific TCRs that had been generated with the MIRA antigen-specificity platform. Breadth meant the fraction of unique TCRs that were SARS-CoV-2-associated, whereas depth meant the fraction of total T cells that were SARS-CoV-2-associated. Using the MIRA data, each spike-specific TCR was assigned both to the spike region to which the TCR was reactive and to a CD4 or CD8 class. Log10-transformed breadth and depth values were compared by one-way ANOVA with Sidak's multiple comparisons tests. The table comes from immuneACCESS by way of TCRdb, which keeps in-frame sequences with V and J called. Part of the clones is missing from these tables; in studies checked, under half for an unresolved V gene and the rest for unknown reasons. V and J calls and clone size are as listed in that table; D and trimming were resolved from the DNA. Recorded for this sample are about 140,000 clones; approximately 92% of them occurred a single time. 6.5% to 8.5% of the sample is held by the ten biggest clonotypes.

The label giving this sample's time point can be read as: about 28 days (+/-7) after the second vaccine dose. AZD1222 recipients whose second dose came at about 4 weeks and those whose second dose came at about 12 weeks were combined into one group, since spike-specific TCR depth and breadth did not differ between the two schedules. Vaccinee samples came from UK trials COV001 and COV002, including a single-blind randomized controlled phase 2/3 trial of AZD1222 (ChAdOx1 nCoV-19) in healthy adults. Trial participant PBMC samples were collected at day 0 and day 28 after the second dose for TCRbeta chain sequencing. Worth noting for this clone: It lacks a known antigen. Qualities for individual bases were not recorded, and no much larger clone is one base off.

From the cysteine up to the phenylalanine, the CDR3 has a length of 14 residues. CDR3 DNA is the only sequence kept; it has 42 bases, read in frame from the first base. V is reduced by 2 bases and J by 7 bases, leaving a spacing of 14 bases between them. Via the germline V gene, CDR1 is MDHEN and CDR2 SYDVKM. This chain joins TRBV28 to TRBJ1-1; perhaps TRBD1 is the D gene, with 5 bases matching. The input for sequencing was peripheral blood, taken 28 days after the second AZD1222 dose. The source is an adult who received the AZD1222 COVID-19 vaccine. The CDR3 sequence is CASSLGPGRGEAFF. The DNA is as follows: TGTGCCAGCAGTTTAGGCCCGGGACGGGGTGAAGCTTTCTTT.